This T cell receptor (beta chain) was sequenced during a study of blood T cell repertoires in COVID-19. Study context: COVID-19 samples collected from the United States, Italy and Spain covered acute and convalescent phases.

Authors' processing steps: From reference gene primer amplification, estimates of nucleated cell counts were derived. Profiled with immunoSEQ multiplex PCR; TCRdb holds only in-frame clones, not every one. V, J and clone size are taken as reported in that table, and D and trimming were inferred from the DNA itself. The sample holds roughly 290,000 clones, about 80% seen once. Followed longitudinally, the Seattle patients had been enrolled during active infection. From germline, CDR1 is MNHEY and CDR2 SMNVEV (reference sequence). The CDR3 is made up of 15 amino acids. Deletions cut 0 bases from V and 6 bases from J, with 12 bases between.

Material: peripheral blood. The receptor's source is a person aged 70 to 80 with COVID-19, enrolled during active disease. V is TRBV27 and J is TRBJ1-3, with D perhaps matching TRBD1 (6 bases). This chain's CDR3 is CASSLSGAGANTIYF. As DNA, the CDR3 is TGTGCCAGCAGTTTATCGGGTGCAGGGGCAAACACCATATATTTT.